This T cell receptor beta chain was recovered during a study of T-cell reconstitution after alpha-beta-depleted transplantation in children. Overall study results and limits: Once a year had passed after transplant, T-cell counts and diversity came mostly from newly produced T cells. Surviving recipient cells, namely T cells and thymic progenitors, were the source of high day-60 TCRbeta diversity in some patients. Where alpha-beta T cells came from about two months after transplant was reportedly several hundred expanded graft clones.

This clonotype has ten or more counts. The antigen is not known. Unique molecular identifiers were used in preparing the TCRbeta library. One entry per CDR3 protein, called by TCRdb with MiXCR from the PCR reads. The table lists approximately 30,000 distinct CDR3 sequences, about 5.8% of them singletons. The germline V gene has CDR1 LGHNA and CDR2 YSLEER. The germline V and J ends were trimmed by 0 bases and 3 bases, with 17 bases remaining between them. The CDR3 spans 17 residues. The chain carries TRBV4-3 and TRBJ1-1, with D perhaps TRBD1 (5 bases). This receptor was identified in a male patient aged 10 to 17 who had a stem cell transplant for acute myeloid leukemia, so the T cells may come from the graft donor. The sample in question was PBMCs, mostly from graft donor cells, obtained 180 days after TCRalphabeta/CD19-depleted stem cell transplant. The DNA of the CDR3 is TGCGCCAGCAGCCAAGACAGGGTACAGAACTCGTACACTGAAGCTTTCTTT. Translating it yields CASSQDRVQNSYTEAFF.